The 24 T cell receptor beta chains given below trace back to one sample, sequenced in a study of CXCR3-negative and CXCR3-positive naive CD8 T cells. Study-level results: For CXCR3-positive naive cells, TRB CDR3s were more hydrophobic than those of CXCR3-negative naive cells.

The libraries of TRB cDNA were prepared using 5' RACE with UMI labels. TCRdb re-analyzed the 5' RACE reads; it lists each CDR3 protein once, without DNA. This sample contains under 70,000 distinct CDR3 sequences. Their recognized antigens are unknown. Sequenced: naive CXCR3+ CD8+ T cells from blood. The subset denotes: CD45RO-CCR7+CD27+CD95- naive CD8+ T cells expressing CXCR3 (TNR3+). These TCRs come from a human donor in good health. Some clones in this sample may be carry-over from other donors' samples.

The chain's CDR3 is CSARDSFGLAGGRASTDTQYF. V and J are TRBV20-1 and TRBJ2-3; the D call of TRBD2 rests on TCRdb alone, since no DNA is present to check it. Germline CDR1 reads DFQATT; CDR2 reads SNEGSKA (reference sequence). The CDR3 is made up of 21 amino acids.

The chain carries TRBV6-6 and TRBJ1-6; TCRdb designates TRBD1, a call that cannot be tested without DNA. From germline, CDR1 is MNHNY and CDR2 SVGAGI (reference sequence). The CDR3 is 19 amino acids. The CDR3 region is CASREQGANIAEVNSPLHF.

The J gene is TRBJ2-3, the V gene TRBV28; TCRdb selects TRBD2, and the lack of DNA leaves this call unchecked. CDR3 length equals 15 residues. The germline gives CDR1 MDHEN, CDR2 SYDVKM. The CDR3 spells CASRSIGEGTDTQYF.

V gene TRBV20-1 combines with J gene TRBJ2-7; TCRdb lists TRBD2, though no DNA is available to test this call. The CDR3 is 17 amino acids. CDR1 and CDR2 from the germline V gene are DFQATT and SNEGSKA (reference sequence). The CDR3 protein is CSARPMAGGPPSYEQYF.

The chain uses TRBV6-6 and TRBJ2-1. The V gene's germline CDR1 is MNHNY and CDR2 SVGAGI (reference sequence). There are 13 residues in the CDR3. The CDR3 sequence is CASSYLSYNEQFF.

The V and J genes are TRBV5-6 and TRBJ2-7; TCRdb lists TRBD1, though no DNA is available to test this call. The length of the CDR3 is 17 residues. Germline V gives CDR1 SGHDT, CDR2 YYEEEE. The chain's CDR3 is CASSPLTGDKDRWEQYF. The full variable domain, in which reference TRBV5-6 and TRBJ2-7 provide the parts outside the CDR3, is DAGVTQSPTHLIKTRGQQVTLRCSPKSGHDTVSWYQQALGQGPQFIFQYYEEEERQRGNFPDRFSGHQFPNYSSELNVNALLLGDSALYLCASSPLTGDKDRWEQYFGPGTRLTVT.

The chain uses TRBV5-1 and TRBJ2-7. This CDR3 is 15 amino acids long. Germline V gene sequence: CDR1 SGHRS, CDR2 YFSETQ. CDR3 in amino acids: CASSLESGSGYEQYF.

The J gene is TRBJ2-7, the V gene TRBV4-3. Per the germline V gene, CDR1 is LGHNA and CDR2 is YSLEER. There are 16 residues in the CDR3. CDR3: CASSQEGTIGTYEQYF.

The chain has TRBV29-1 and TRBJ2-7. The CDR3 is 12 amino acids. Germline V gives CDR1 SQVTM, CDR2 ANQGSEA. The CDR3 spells CSGLSEVGEQYF.

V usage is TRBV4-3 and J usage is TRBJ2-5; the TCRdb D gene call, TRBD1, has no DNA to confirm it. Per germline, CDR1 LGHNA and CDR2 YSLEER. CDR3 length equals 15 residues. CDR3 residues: CASSQLWQGRETQYF.

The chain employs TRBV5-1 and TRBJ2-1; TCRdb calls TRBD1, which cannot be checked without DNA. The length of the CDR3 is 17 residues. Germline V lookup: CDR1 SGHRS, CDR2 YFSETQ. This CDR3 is CASSWGLGGSSYNEQFF.

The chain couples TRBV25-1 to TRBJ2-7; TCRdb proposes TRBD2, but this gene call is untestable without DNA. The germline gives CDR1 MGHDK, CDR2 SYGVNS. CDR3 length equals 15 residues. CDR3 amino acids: CASSDRGGRTYEQYF.

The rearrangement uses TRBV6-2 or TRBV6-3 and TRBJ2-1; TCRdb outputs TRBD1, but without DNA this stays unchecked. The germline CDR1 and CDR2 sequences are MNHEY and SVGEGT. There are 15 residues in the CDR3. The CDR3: CASKLDRGFYNEQFF.

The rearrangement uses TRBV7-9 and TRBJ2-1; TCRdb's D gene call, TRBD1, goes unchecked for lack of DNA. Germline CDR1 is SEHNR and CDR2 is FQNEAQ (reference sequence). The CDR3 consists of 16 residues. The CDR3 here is CASSLIQDRVRDEQFF.

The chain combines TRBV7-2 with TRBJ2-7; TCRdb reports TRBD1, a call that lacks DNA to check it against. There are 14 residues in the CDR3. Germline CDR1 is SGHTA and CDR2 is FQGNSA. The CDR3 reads CASSLDLGGWEQYF.

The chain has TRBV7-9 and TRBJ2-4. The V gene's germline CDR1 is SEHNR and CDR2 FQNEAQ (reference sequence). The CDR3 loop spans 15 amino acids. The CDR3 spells CASSRLQLAKNIQYF.

This chain's CDR3 is CASSLYPKRERSETQYF. The chain has TRBV7-9 and TRBJ2-5; TCRdb selects TRBD2, and the lack of DNA leaves this call unchecked. The CDR3 loop spans 17 amino acids. The V gene's germline CDR1 is SEHNR and CDR2 FQNEAQ (reference sequence).

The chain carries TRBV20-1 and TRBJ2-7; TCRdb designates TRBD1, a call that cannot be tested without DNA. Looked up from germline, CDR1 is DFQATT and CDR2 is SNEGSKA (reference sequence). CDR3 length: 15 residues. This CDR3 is CSARDNQGERYEQYF.

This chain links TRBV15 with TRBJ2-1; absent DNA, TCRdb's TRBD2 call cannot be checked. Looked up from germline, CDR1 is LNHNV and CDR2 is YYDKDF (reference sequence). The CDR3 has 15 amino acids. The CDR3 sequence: CATSRVGLAGDEQFF.

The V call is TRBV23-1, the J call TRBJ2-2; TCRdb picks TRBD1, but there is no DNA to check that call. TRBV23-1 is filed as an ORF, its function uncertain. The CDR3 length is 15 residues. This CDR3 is CASSSIAWGTGELFF.

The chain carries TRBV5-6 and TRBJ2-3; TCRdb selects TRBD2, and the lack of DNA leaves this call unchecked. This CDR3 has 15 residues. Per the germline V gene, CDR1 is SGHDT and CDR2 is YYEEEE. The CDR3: CASSLVAGSTDTQYF.

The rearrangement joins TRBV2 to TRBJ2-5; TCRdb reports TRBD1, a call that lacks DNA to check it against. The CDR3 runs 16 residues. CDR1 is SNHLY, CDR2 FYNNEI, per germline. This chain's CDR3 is CASSLQGEGYQETQYF.

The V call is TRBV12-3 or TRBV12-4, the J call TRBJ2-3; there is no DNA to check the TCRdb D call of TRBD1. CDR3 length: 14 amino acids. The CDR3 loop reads CASSSPWDVDTQYF.

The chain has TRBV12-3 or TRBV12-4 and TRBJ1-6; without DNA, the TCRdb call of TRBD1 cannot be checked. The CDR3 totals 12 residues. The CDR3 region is CASAEGYSPLHF.